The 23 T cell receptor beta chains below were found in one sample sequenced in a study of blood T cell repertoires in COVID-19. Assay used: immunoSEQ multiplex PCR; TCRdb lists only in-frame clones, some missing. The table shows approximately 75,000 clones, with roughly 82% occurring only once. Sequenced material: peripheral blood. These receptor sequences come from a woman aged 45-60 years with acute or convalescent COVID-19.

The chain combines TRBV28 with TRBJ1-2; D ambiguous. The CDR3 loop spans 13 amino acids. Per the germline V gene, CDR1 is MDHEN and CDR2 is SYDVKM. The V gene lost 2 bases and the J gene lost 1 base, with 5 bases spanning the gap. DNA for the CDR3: TGTGCCAGCAGTTTAGTAGTTAACTATGGCTACACCTTC. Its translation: CASSLVVNYGYTF.

In DNA, the CDR3 is TGTGCCAGCAGCCAAGAGGGACTTATTATTTACGAGCAGTACTTC. Translation gives CASSQEGLIIYEQYF. The rearrangement joins TRBV3-1 (or the pseudogene TRBV3-2) to TRBJ2-7; tentative D call: TRBD2 (6 bases). This CDR3 has 15 residues. Germline V gives CDR1 LGHDT, CDR2 YNNKEL (reference sequence). Between the trimmed V and J ends, which lost 0 bases and 4 bases, there was a span of 13 bases.

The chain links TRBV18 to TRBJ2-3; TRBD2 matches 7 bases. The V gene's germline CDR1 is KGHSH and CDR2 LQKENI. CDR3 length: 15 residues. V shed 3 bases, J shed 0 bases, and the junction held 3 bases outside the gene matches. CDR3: CASSPLAASTDTQYF. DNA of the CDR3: TGTGCCAGCTCACCCCTAGCGGCTAGCACAGATACGCAGTATTTT.

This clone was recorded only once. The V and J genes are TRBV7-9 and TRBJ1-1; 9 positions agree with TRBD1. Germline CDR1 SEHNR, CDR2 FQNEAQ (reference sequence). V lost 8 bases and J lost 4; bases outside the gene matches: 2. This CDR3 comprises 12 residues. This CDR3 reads CASSTGGTEAFF. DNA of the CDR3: TGTGCCAGCTCGACAGGGGGCACTGAAGCTTTCTTT.

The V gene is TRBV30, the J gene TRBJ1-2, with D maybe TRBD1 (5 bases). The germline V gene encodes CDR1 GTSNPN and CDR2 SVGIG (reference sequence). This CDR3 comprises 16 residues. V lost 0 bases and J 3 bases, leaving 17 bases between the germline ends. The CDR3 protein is CAWSVLGRVQYYGYTF. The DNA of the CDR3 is TGTGCCTGGAGTGTATTGGGCAGGGTGCAGTACTATGGCTACACCTTC.

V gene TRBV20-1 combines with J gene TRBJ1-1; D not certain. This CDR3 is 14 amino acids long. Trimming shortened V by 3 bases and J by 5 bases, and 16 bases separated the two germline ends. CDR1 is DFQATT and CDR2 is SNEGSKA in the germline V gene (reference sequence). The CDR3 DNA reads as TGCAGTGCTAGTGTCCGGTTACTCGGTACTGAAGCTTTCTTT. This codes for CSASVRLLGTEAFF.

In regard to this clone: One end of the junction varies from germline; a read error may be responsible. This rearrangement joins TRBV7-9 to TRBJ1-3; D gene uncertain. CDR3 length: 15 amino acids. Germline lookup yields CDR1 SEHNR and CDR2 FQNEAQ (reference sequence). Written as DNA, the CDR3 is TGTGCCGGCAGCTTAATGGTGAGCTCTGGAAACACCATATATTTT. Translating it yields CAGSLMVSSGNTIYF.

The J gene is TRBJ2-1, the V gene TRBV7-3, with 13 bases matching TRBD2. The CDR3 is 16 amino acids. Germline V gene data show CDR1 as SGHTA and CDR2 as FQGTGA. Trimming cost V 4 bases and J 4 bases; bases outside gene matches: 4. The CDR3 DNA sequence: TGTGCCAGCAGCTCCCCGACTAGCGGGAGGTACAATGAGCAGTTCTTC. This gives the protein CASSSPTSGRYNEQFF.

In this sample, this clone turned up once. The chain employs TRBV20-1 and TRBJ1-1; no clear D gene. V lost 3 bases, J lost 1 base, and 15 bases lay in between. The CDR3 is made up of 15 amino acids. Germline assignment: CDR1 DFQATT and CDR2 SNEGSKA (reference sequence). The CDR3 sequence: CSASRRVTGNTEAFF. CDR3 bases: TGCAGTGCTAGTAGGAGGGTTACGGGGAACACTGAAGCTTTCTTT.

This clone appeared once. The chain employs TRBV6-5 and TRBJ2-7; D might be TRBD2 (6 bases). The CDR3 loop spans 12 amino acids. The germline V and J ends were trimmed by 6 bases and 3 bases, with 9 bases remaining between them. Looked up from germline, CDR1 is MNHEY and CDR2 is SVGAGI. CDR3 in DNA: TGTGCCAGCAGGGGGCGGGGCTACGAGCAGTACTTC. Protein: CASRGRGYEQYF.

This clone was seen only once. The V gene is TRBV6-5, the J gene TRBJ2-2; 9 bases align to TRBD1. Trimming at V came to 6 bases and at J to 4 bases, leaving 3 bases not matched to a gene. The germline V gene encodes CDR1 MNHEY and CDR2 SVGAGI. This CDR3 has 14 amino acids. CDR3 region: CASRQGAGTGELFF. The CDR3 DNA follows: TGTGCCAGCAGACAGGGGGCTGGCACCGGGGAGCTGTTTTTT.

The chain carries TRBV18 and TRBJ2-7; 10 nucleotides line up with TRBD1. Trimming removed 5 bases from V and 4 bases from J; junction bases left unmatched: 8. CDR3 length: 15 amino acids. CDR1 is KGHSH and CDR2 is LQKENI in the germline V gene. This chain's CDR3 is CASSIETGGAYEQYF. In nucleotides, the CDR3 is TGTGCCAGCTCAATAGAGACAGGGGGCGCGTACGAGCAGTACTTC. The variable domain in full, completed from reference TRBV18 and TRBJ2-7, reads NAGVMQNPRHLVRRRGQEARLRCSPMKGHSHVYWYRQLPEEGLKFMVYLQKENIIDESGMPKERFSAEFPKEGPSILRIQQVVRGDSAAYFCASSIETGGAYEQYFGPGTRLTVT.

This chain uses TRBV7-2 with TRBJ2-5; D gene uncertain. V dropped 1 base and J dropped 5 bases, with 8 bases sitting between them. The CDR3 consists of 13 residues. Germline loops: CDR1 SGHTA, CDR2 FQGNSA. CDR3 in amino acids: CASSLGPRETQYF. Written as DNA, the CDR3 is TGTGCCAGCAGCTTAGGGCCGAGGGAGACCCAGTACTTC.

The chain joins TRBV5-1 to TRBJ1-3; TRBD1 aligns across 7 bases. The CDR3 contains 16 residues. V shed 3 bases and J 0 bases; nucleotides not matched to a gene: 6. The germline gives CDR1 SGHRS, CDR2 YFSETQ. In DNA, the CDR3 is TGCGCCAGCAGCTCGGGGGACAGTCACTCTGGAAACACCATATATTTT. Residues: CASSSGDSHSGNTIYF.

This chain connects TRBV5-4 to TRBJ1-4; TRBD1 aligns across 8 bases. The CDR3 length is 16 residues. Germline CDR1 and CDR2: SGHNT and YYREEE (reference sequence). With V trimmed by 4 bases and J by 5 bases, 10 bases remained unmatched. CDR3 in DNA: TGTGCCAGCAGCCTCTCCAGTAGGACAGGGAATGAAAAACTGTTTTTT. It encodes CASSLSSRTGNEKLFF.

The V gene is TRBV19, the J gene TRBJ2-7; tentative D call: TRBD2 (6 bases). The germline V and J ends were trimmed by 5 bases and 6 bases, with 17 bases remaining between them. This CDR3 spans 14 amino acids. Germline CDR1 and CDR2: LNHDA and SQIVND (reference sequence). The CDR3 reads CASSPGLLQSEQYF. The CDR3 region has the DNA TGTGCCAGTAGTCCGGGACTCCTCCAATCCGAGCAGTACTTC.

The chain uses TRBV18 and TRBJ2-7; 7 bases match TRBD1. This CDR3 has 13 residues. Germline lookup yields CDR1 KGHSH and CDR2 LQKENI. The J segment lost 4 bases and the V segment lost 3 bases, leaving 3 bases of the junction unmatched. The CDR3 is CASSPPDRYEQYF. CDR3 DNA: TGTGCCAGCTCACCGCCGGACAGGTACGAGCAGTACTTC.

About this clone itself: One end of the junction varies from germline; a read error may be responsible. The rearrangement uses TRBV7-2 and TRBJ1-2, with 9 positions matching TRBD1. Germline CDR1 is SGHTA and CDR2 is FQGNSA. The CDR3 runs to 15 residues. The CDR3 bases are TGTGCCAGCAGCTCAACTCCGGGACAGGGCCTTGGCTATGACTTC. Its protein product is CASSSTPGQGLGYDF.

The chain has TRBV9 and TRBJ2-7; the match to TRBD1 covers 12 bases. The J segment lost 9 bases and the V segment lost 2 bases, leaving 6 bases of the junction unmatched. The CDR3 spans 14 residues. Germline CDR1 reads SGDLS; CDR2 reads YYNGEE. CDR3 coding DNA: TGTGCCAGCAGCGTGGGGACAGGGGGCGCCGGGCAGTACTTC. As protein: CASSVGTGGAGQYF.

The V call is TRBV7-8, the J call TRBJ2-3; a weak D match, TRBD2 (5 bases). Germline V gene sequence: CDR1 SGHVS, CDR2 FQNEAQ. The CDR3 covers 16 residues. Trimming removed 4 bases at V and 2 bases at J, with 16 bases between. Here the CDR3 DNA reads TGTGCCAGCAGCTATTTAGCGAGCCGGGTCACAGATACGCAGTATTTT. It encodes CASSYLASRVTDTQYF.

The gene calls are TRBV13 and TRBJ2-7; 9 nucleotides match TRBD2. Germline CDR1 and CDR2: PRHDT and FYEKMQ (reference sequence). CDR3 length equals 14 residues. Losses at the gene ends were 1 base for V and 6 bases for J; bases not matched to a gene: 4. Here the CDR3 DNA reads TGTGCCAGCAGCTTAGTGGCTAGCGGGGCCGAGCAGTACTTC. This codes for CASSLVASGAEQYF. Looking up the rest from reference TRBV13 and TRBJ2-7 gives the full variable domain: AAGVIQSPRHLIKEKRETATLKCYPIPRHDTVYWYQQGPGQDPQFLISFYEKMQSDKGSIPDRFSAQQFSDYHSELNMSSLELGDSALYFCASSLVASGAEQYFGPGTRLTVT.

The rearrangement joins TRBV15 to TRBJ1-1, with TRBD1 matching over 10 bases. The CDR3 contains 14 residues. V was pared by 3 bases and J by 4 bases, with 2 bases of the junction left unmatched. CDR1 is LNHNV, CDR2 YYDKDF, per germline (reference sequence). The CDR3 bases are TGTGCCACCAGCAGGGGGACAGGGGTCACTGAAGCTTTCTTT. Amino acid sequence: CATSRGTGVTEAFF.

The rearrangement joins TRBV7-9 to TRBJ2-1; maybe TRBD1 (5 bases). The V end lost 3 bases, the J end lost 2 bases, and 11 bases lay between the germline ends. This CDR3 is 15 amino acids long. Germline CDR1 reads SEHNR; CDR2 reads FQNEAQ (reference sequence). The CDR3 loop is CASSFRDSAYNEQFF. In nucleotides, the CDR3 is TGTGCCAGCAGCTTTCGAGACAGCGCCTACAATGAGCAGTTCTTC. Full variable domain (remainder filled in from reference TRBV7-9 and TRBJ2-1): DTGVSQNPRHKITKRGQNVTFRCDPISEHNRLYWYRQTLGQGPEFLTYFQNEAQLEKSRLLSDRFSAERPKGSFSTLEIQRTEQGDSAMYLCASSFRDSAYNEQFFGPGTRLTVL.